The source of this TCR beta chain is a study of cytomegalovirus exposure and HLA in healthy donors (TCRdb year 2017). Regarding the study in general: According to a later analysis, one platform produced both the 120 validation repertoires and the approximately 660 repertoires of the first cohort. The study aimed to test whether cataloging public T cell receptors could reveal signatures of past pathogen exposure. Along with the 666-subject first cohort, a separate validation cohort of over a hundred different subjects was used. High-throughput TCR immunosequencing, statistical association of individual TCRs with disease status, and machine learning were combined to predict cytomegalovirus infection status.

Library creation used the immunoSEQ multiplex PCR assay. The authors processed their data as follows. A statistical classification framework was built for diagnosing cytomegalovirus status from the catalog of TCR beta chain sequences. This immuneACCESS table, as held by TCRdb, lists in-frame sequences with V and J called but not all clones. Of the missing ones, under half trace to an unresolved V gene in checked studies; the others have no known cause. V and J calls and clone size come straight from that table; D and trimming were deduced from the DNA. In all, the sample holds roughly 84,000 clones, and approximately 91% of those were seen once. The top ten clonotypes cover approximately 2% of the sample. Broader findings and caveats from the paper: The study listed around 160 TCR beta chains as associated with cytomegalovirus. Across donors, most TCR sequences were observed very rarely, whereas some public TCRs were present in many individuals. In vitro tests confirmed that a few of the cytomegalovirus-associated TCR beta chains recognize cytomegalovirus antigens. A later analysis lacked HLA typing for the validation cohort, so it scored co-occurrence in that cohort across all 120 repertoires. Of the cluster scores, about 94% were above 0 in a later analysis, which found that TCRs clustered in the first cohort also tended to co-occur in the 95 to 150 validation repertoires. According to the authors, the approach could potentially be generalized to other disease states and immunological phenotypes. The classifier was reported to diagnose cytomegalovirus status with high specificity and sensitivity in both the original cohort and the validation cohort.

As encoded in the germline V gene, CDR1 is SGHRS while CDR2 is YFSETQ. The CDR3 sequence holds 14 residues, the cysteine and phenylalanine included. Solely the CDR3 DNA is kept, with 42 bases framed from the first base. The V end loses 3 bases and the J end loses 3 bases, and a stretch of 11 bases separates them. The donors were included in the validation cohort of approximately 130 subjects, a group kept apart from the roughly 670-subject first cohort. As regards this clone: The antigen it binds to is not known. The input lacks base qualities; no much larger clone sits a single base away.

The origin of this receptor is a man aged 25-45 years in good health and CMV-seronegative. The V and J genes are TRBV5-1 and TRBJ2-3, with a weak D call of TRBD1 (7 bases match). Sequences were obtained from PBMCs. CDR3 loop: CASSSTGRTDTQYF. The nucleotide sequence reads as follows: TGCGCCAGCAGCTCGACAGGGAGGACAGATACGCAGTATTTT. The full variable domain, with segments outside the CDR3 supplied by the reference TRBV5-1 and TRBJ2-3 proteins, appears as KAGVTQTPRYLIKTRGQQVTLSCSPISGHRSVSWYQQTPGQGLQFLFEYFSETQRNKGNFPGRFSGRQFSNSRSEMNVSTLELGDSALYLCASSSTGRTDTQYFGPGTRLTVL.